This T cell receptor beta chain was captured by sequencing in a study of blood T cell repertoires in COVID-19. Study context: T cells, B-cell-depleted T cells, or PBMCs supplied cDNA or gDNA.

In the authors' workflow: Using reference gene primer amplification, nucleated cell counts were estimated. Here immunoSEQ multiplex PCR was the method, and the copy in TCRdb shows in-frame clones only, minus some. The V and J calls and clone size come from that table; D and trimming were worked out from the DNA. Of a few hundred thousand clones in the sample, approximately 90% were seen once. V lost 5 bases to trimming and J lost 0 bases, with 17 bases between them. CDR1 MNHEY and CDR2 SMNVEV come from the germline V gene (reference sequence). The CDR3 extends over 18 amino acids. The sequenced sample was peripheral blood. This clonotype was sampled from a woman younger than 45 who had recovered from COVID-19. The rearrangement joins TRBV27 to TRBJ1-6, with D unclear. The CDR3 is CASSRQTRTSSYNSPLHF. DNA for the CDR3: TGTGCCAGCAGTCGCCAGACACGAACTAGCTCCTATAATTCACCCCTCCACTTT.